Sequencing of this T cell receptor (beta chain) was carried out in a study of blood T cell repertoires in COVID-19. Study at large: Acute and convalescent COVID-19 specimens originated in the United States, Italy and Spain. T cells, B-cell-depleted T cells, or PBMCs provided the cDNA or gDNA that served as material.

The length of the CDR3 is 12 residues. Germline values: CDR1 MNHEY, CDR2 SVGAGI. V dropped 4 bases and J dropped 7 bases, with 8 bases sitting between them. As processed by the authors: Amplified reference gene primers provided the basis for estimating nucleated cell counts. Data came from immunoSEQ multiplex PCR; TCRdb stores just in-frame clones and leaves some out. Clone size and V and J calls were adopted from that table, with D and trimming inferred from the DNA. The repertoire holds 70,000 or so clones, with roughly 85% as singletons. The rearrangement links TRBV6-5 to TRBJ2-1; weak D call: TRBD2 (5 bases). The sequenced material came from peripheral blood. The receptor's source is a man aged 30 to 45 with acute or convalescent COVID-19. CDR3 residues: CASSSPGNEQFF. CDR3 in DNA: TGTGCCAGCAGTTCCCCGGGAAATGAGCAGTTCTTC.